Sequencing of this T cell receptor (beta chain) was carried out in a study of shared clonotypes between healthy human individuals (dated by TCRdb to about 2020). Background for the entire study: Three men and a couple of women, aged 18 to 49 years, made up the cohort. For each donor, three plates each were used for CD4 naive and CD4 memory, two plates were used for CD8 naive, and one plate was used for CD8 memory. To estimate repertoire size and how much clonotypes are shared between individuals, the study performed deep sequencing of blood TCR repertoires from a handful of healthy adults. Different laboratories and diverse techniques were used to prepare libraries and sequence TCR repertoires, to increase sequencing depth and limit assay-specific biases. Between about 0.94 and 8.9 billion PBMCs per donor were obtained by leukapheresis. Results the study describes overall, beyond this receptor: Sharing across several donors was observed for approximately 5% of naive CD4, over 3% of naive CD8, about 2.3% of memory CD4, and around 0.44% of memory CD8 clonotypes. Pairwise subsampling led to the expectation that sequencing depth would affect the degree of clonotype sharing among donors. Naive subsets generally had larger estimated clonotype richness than memory subsets. The genetic and exposure-history diversity represented was limited by the small number of donors. Even with the large sequencing depth, rarefaction of the sorted-subset datasets indicated that sequencing was incomplete. Sampling was limited to blood, and TCR repertoires in tissue likely differ from TCR repertoires in blood. Clonotypes shared by all four sorted-subset donors showed higher generation probabilities than non-shared clonotypes.

The donors were healthy, HIV-negative adults who had no recently reported acute infections or vaccinations. All donors were Caucasian adults living in Nashville, Tennessee, USA. CD4+ T cells were enriched by magnetic negative selection, after which naive cells were positively selected on CD45RA and the negative fraction was taken as the memory subset. Blood was obtained by leukapheresis, after which PBMCs were separated by Ficoll-Histopaque density gradient centrifugation and cryopreserved in liquid nitrogen vapor phase. Purity and quantity of every magnetically sorted T cell population were checked by analytical flow cytometry. From each sorted fraction, genomic DNA was isolated and quantified by UV absorbance on a Nanodrop 2000c. TCR CDR3 regions were amplified from genomic DNA by multiplex PCR using the deep immunoSEQ assay. Genomic DNA extracted from each cell subset was distributed evenly over all wells of several immunoSEQ 96-well plates, and each plate served as one replicate. Each replicate PCR for sorted subsets received about 220 ng genomic DNA, equal to about 29,000 T cell genomes. Purified libraries were quantified with a Qubit 3.0 fluorometer, sized on a Bioanalyzer 2100, and re-quantified with the KAPA Library Quantification kit. Every immunoSEQ 96-well plate was sequenced on a separate single-read 150-cycle Illumina NextSeq 550 flow cell. As for how the authors treated the data: Because only junctional sequences without quality scores were contained in the immunoSEQ output, filtering matching that applied to full-length reads could not be performed. To assign V/J genes and CDR3, sequences were annotated against IMGT germline references using PyIR, a Python wrapper for IgBLAST v1.9. Reads were removed for weak V/J assignments (E-value above 1e-6), missing CDR3, stop codons, out-of-frame junctions, or ambiguous translated residues. V3J clonotypes were defined as sequences sharing an identical inferred V gene, J gene, and CDR3 amino acid sequence. Percentage overlap between repertoires was computed as shared unique clonotypes divided by the size of the smaller repertoire. Repertoire richness was assessed with RTK rarefaction, the Chao1 estimator, and Recon v2.1 estimates of unobserved clonotypes. Generation probabilities for all TCRbeta clonotypes obtained by the gDNA method from a handful of donors were computed using OLGA. TCRdb carries this immuneACCESS record with in-frame sequences only. Its versions omit some clonotypes, under half of them owing to an unresolved V gene in the studies checked, with the rest unexplained. Clone size and the V and J calls come from that table; the DNA yielded D and trimming. The sample table contains 950,000 to 1,200,000 clones; only one count was recorded for approximately 80% of them. The ten top clones hold 0.89% of the sample.

This clone was recorded a few times. There is no known antigen for this receptor. Base qualities are not provided; no much larger clone lies one nucleotide away. Compared with germline, V lacks 4 bases and J lacks 3 bases; bases without a gene match: 2. As encoded in the germline V gene, CDR1 is LGHNA while CDR2 is YNFKEQ. The CDR3, from cysteine to phenylalanine, totals 13 residues. The CDR3 DNA has 39 bases and is translated from base 1. The chain uses TRBV4-2 and TRBJ2-5; 7 of the junction bases match TRBD2. This clonotype was obtained from a man aged 18 to 30 in good health. Some clones in this sample may be carry-over from other donors' samples. Material: memory CD4+ T cells from PBMCs. What the cell subset or site label conveys for this sample: CD45RA-negative fraction. DNA sequence: TGTGCCAGCAGCCGGGGGGGGGAAGAGACCCAGTACTTC. Its coded protein is CASSRGGEETQYF.